The clone carrying this TCR beta chain has at least ten counts. Investigators amplified TCR beta CDR3 regions from RNA transcripts. RT-PCR in the first round used HTBI primers; a second-round multiplex PCR followed. TCRdb processed the multiplex PCR reads anew with MiXCR; each CDR3 protein has one entry. The repertoire has around 660,000 distinct CDR3 sequences, roughly two fifths of them found once; the top ten carry around 3%. V lost 2 bases to trimming and J lost 10 bases; unmatched junction nucleotides: 16. The CDR3 consists of 16 residues. CDR1 and CDR2 (germline): SGHTA, FQGNSA. The sample originates from a study of Graves' ophthalmopathy and Graves' hyperthyroidism.

The clonotype was recovered from an adult man with Graves' ophthalmopathy. The chain combines TRBV7-2 with TRBJ1-1, with 7 bases that match TRBD1. Sequencing used peripheral blood. The CDR3 DNA reads as TGTGCCAGCAGCTTAACCCGGACAGGTCCGGCCTCGGGAGCTTTCTTT. Amino acids: CASSLTRTGPASGAFF. The full variable domain, rest sourced from reference TRBV7-2 and TRBJ1-1, is GAGVSQSPSNKVTEKGKDVELRCDPISGHTALYWYRQSLGQGLEFLIYFQGNSAPDKSGLPSDRFSAERTGGSVSTLTIQRTQQEDSAVYLCASSLTRTGPASGAFFGQGTRLTVV.